The rows below give T cell receptor beta chains drawn from one sample of a study of blood T cell repertoires in COVID-19. Sequenced by immunoSEQ multiplex PCR; TCRdb stores in-frame clones only, minus some. The data hold about 140,000 clones, with approximately 80% observed a single time. Sequences were obtained from peripheral blood. Receptors were obtained from a human donor in a cohort sampled during active COVID-19. Both conserved end residues are part of each CDR3. A D gene is named only where the DNA matches it firmly. A row's size may be missing; if present it is once, few, many or a size class.

v_call,d_call,cdr3_length,j_call,clone_size,cdr3_aa,cdr3_nt
TRBV28,TRBD1,16,TRBJ2-7,NA,CASSPGQVPFFYEQYF,TGTGCCAGCAGTCCGGGACAGGTTCCTTTCTTCTACGAGCAGTACTTC
TRBV6-2/TRBV6-3,NA,16,TRBJ1-3,NA,CASSYESRSSGNTIYF,TGTGCCAGCAGTTACGAGAGCCGTTCCTCTGGAAACACCATATATTTT
TRBV5-1,TRBD1,16,TRBJ1-4,NA,CASSLGQGDLGEKLFF,TGCGCCAGCAGCCTGGGACAGGGGGATTTAGGTGAAAAACTGTTTTTT
TRBV19,TRBD2,16,TRBJ2-2,NA,CASKRGALANTGELFF,TGTGCCAGTAAGCGGGGGGCTCTCGCGAACACCGGGGAGCTGTTTTTT
TRBV13,TRBD1,13,TRBJ2-7,NA,CASSYRGFYEQYF,TGTGCCAGCTCGTACAGGGGGTTCTACGAGCAGTACTTC
TRBV19,NA,15,TRBJ2-1,NA,CASSIDRGAFSERFF,TGTGCCAGTAGTATAGACCGGGGGGCTTTCTCGGAGAGGTTCTTC
TRBV7-2,NA,14,TRBJ1-1,NA,CASSLRTANTEAFF,TGTGCCAGCAGCTTGCGGACAGCGAACACTGAAGCTTTCTTT
TRBV25-1,TRBD1,15,TRBJ1-2,once,CASSSPRTGKYGYTF,TGTGCCAGCAGTTCCCCAAGGACAGGGAAGTATGGCTACACCTTC
TRBV13,NA,15,TRBJ1-2,NA,CASSLLGGRISGYTF,TGTGCCAGCAGCTTACTCGGGGGGAGAATATCTGGCTACACCTTC
TRBV2,NA,12,TRBJ1-6,NA,CASRASPSPLHF,TGTGCCAGCAGGGCCTCTCCTTCACCCCTCCACTTT
TRBV28,NA,17,TRBJ1-5,NA,CASRPGTLGYSNQPQHF,TGTGCCAGCAGGCCCGGGACTCTGGGGTATAGCAATCAGCCCCAGCATTTT
TRBV11-2,TRBD1,13,TRBJ1-1,NA,CASSPITGAEAFF,TGTGCCAGCAGCCCCATCACAGGGGCTGAAGCTTTCTTT
TRBV24-1,NA,15,TRBJ1-1,NA,CATSDLGVANTEAFF,TGTGCCACCAGTGATTTAGGGGTGGCGAACACTGAAGCTTTCTTT
TRBV5-5,TRBD1,15,TRBJ1-4,NA,CASSSPTGGVEKLFF,TGTGCCAGCAGCTCGCCTACAGGGGGTGTTGAAAAACTGTTTTTT
TRBV24-1,NA,16,TRBJ2-5,NA,CATSDSGTPRGETQYF,TGTGCCACCAGTGATTCCGGGACCCCGAGGGGGGAGACCCAGTACTTC
TRBV6-5,NA,15,TRBJ2-7,NA,CASSLNRARSYEQYF,TGTGCCAGCAGTCTGAACAGGGCCCGCTCCTACGAGCAGTACTTC
TRBV7-6,NA,11,TRBJ1-2,NA,CASSSGEGYTF,TGTGCCAGCAGCTCAGGGGAAGGCTACACCTTC
TRBV6-5,TRBD1,15,TRBJ1-3,NA,CASSPRTGSGNTIYF,TGTGCCAGCAGCCCCCGGACAGGCTCTGGAAACACCATATATTTT
TRBV19,TRBD2,17,TRBJ2-4,NA,CASSKGLAGNDKNIQYF,TGTGCCAGTAGTAAAGGACTAGCGGGGAACGACAAAAACATTCAGTACTTC
TRBV7-8,TRBD2,18,TRBJ2-3,NA,CASSRHTPLAGGRDTQYF,TGTGCCAGCAGCCGACACACTCCTCTTGCGGGGGGGAGAGATACGCAGTATTTT
TRBV6-2/TRBV6-3,NA,14,TRBJ2-7,NA,CASSYSKGTYEQYF,TGTGCCAGCAGTTACTCGAAGGGGACCTACGAGCAGTACTTC
TRBV5-1,NA,13,TRBJ1-2,NA,CASSPLGGYGYTF,TGCGCCAGCAGCCCCCTGGGGGGCTATGGCTACACCTTC
TRBV7-2,NA,14,TRBJ1-1,NA,CASSEGTGRTEAFF,TGTGCCAGCAGCGAAGGAACAGGGCGAACTGAAGCTTTCTTT
TRBV27,TRBD1,15,TRBJ1-5,NA,CASSLGQHLKEPQHF,TGTGCTAGCAGTCTGGGACAGCACCTAAAGGAGCCCCAGCATTTT
TRBV30,NA,13,TRBJ1-2,NA,CAWSLPVANGYTF,TGTGCCTGGAGCCTCCCAGTTGCCAACGGCTACACCTTC
TRBV12-3/TRBV12-4,NA,13,TRBJ2-7,NA,CASSFSGTYEQYF,TGTGCCAGCAGTTTCTCAGGGACCTACGAGCAGTACTTC
TRBV9,NA,14,TRBJ1-1,few,CASSVAVGNTEAFF,TGTGCCAGCAGCGTAGCTGTCGGGAACACTGAAGCTTTCTTT
TRBV20-1,NA,11,TRBJ1-2,NA,CSDQASYGYTF,TGCAGTGACCAGGCCAGCTATGGCTACACCTTC
TRBV7-9,TRBD2,16,TRBJ2-1,NA,CASSPRGLASSNEQFF,TGTGCCAGCAGCCCCCGGGGACTAGCGTCTTCCAATGAGCAGTTCTTC
TRBV11-2,NA,17,TRBJ2-1,NA,CASSLGVVGSTYNEQFF,TGTGCCAGCAGCTTGGGGGTGGTCGGGAGCACCTACAATGAGCAGTTCTTC
TRBV30,TRBD1,15,TRBJ1-6,NA,CAWSVQGQGRRPLHF,TGTGCCTGGAGCGTACAAGGACAGGGAAGGAGACCCCTCCACTTT
TRBV14,NA,15,TRBJ2-1,NA,CASSLFTASQGQQFF,TGTGCCAGCAGCCTCTTCACCGCCTCACAGGGACAGCAGTTCTTC
TRBV5-4,TRBD1,18,TRBJ2-6,NA,CASSPEGGGISGANVLTF,TGTGCCAGCAGCCCCGAAGGGGGCGGCATCTCTGGGGCCAACGTCCTGACTTTC
TRBV29-1,NA,15,TRBJ2-5,NA,CSVEFGQGGQETQYF,TGCAGCGTTGAGTTTGGACAAGGGGGCCAAGAGACCCAGTACTTC
TRBV3-1/TRBV3-2,NA,13,TRBJ2-1,NA,CASSQGGSLGEFF,TGTGCCAGCAGCCAAGGGGGTAGCCTCGGGGAGTTCTTC
TRBV7-2,TRBD1,15,TRBJ1-2,NA,CASSKTGGPNYGYTF,TGTGCCAGCAGCAAAACAGGGGGTCCAAACTATGGCTACACCTTC
TRBV19,TRBD1,14,TRBJ2-1,once,CASSGTGGGNEQFF,TGTGCCAGTAGCGGGACAGGCGGAGGCAATGAGCAGTTCTTC
TRBV27,TRBD1,13,TRBJ1-2,NA,CATRTGGNYGYTF,TGTGCCACACGGACAGGGGGGAACTATGGCTACACCTTC
TRBV9,NA,20,TRBJ2-3,NA,CASSLQTRTRNKIDTDTQYF,TGTGCCAGCAGCCTCCAAACTAGGACCAGGAATAAAATTGATACAGATACGCAGTATTTT
TRBV3-1/TRBV3-2,TRBD2,16,TRBJ2-5,NA,CASSRTSGGPQETQYF,TGTGCCAGCAGTCGCACTAGCGGGGGCCCGCAAGAGACCCAGTACTTC
TRBV2,TRBD1,14,TRBJ2-5,few,CASSAQGVGETQYF,TGTGCCAGCAGTGCTCAGGGGGTAGGAGAGACCCAGTACTTC
TRBV27,NA,13,TRBJ2-2,few,CASSLYITGELFF,TGTGCCAGCAGTTTATACATTACCGGGGAGCTGTTTTTT
TRBV3-1/TRBV3-2,NA,15,TRBJ2-7,NA,CASSQEGAGSYEQYF,TGTGCCAGCAGCCAAGAGGGGGCAGGGTCCTACGAGCAGTACTTC
TRBV19,TRBD2,14,TRBJ2-1,NA,CASSDSGGVNEQFF,TGTGCCAGTAGTGATAGCGGGGGGGTTAATGAGCAGTTCTTC
TRBV3-1/TRBV3-2,NA,14,TRBJ1-4,NA,CASSLGQFNEKLFF,TGTGCCAGCAGCCTAGGACAGTTTAATGAAAAACTGTTTTTT
TRBV7-2,TRBD1,14,TRBJ1-4,few,CASSFRGQREKLFF,TGTGCCAGCAGCTTCAGGGGACAGCGCGAAAAACTGTTTTTT
TRBV5-1,NA,14,TRBJ2-5,NA,CASSLIPSQETQYF,TGCGCCAGCAGCTTGATCCCCAGCCAAGAGACCCAGTACTTC
TRBV6-2/TRBV6-3,NA,14,TRBJ1-4,NA,CASSEQGGREKLFF,TGTGCCAGCAGTGAGCAGGGAGGACGGGAAAAACTGTTTTTT
TRBV5-1,TRBD1,15,TRBJ1-1,NA,CASSLFSTGTTEAFF,TGCGCCAGCAGCTTGTTTTCGACAGGGACCACTGAAGCTTTCTTT
TRBV6-2/TRBV6-3,NA,15,TRBJ1-2,NA,CASSYLVGGYYGYTF,TGTGCCAGCAGTTACCTCGTAGGGGGTTACTATGGCTACACCTTC
TRBV5-1,NA,13,TRBJ1-2,NA,CASSSFLRQGYTF,TGCGCCAGCAGCTCCTTTTTGAGACAGGGCTACACCTTC
TRBV19,NA,13,TRBJ1-2,once,CASRTGGNYGYTF,TGTGCCAGTAGAACGGGGGGGAACTATGGCTACACCTTC
TRBV5-8,NA,15,TRBJ1-1,few,CASSFTGTMNTEAFF,TGTGCCAGCAGCTTTACAGGGACCATGAACACTGAAGCTTTCTTT
TRBV27,NA,14,TRBJ2-1,NA,CASSFYGSNNEQFF,TGTGCCAGCAGTTTCTACGGGTCCAACAATGAGCAGTTCTTC
TRBV11-3,NA,13,TRBJ2-1,NA,CASISNSYNEQFF,TGTGCCAGCATTTCGAACAGCTACAATGAGCAGTTCTTC
TRBV19,NA,15,TRBJ1-2,NA,CASSPGGPTRSGYTF,TGTGCCAGTAGTCCCGGCGGGCCCACTCGAAGTGGCTACACCTTC
TRBV28,TRBD2,14,TRBJ2-3,NA,CASTSSGTTDTQYF,TGTGCCAGCACCTCTAGCGGAACCACAGATACGCAGTATTTT
TRBV9,NA,14,TRBJ2-7,NA,CASSVGLPPYEQYF,TGTGCCAGCAGCGTGGGCCTCCCCCCCTACGAGCAGTACTTC
TRBV25-1,TRBD2,14,TRBJ2-7,NA,CASSVAGGPHEQYF,TGTGCCAGCAGTGTTGCGGGGGGGCCGCATGAGCAGTACTTC
TRBV21-1,NA,14,TRBJ1-2,NA,CASSDLRDCRGYTF,TGTGCCAGCAGCGATCTTCGGGACTGTCGGGGCTACACCTTC